A single sample gave rise to the 27 T cell receptor delta chains below, sequenced in a study of gamma-delta T cells after stem cell transplantation. TCRdb reran clone calling via CATT on the RT-PCR reads. The sample shows a few thousand delta-chain clones, approximately 1.8% of them seen only once. The sequencing sample was made of gamma-delta T cells. The receptors were gathered from a human donor. It is not recorded whose cells these are; they may come from a transplant donor.

The sample holds a few counts of this clone. TCRdb lists the protein of a much larger clone for this DNA, which differs at residue 5, so this is likely a read error; the protein given here is translated from the DNA itself. The chain combines TRDV2 with TRDJ1, with D tentatively TRDD3 (5 bases). Germline V lookup: CDR1 GEAIGNYY, CDR2 EKD. There are 15 residues in the CDR3. The V end was cut by 3 bases, the J end by 0 bases, with 13 bases between. This CDR3 reads CACDALEGNTDKLIF. The CDR3 DNA sequence: TGTGCCTGTGACGCCTTAGAGGGGAACACCGATAAACTCATCTTT.

Turning to this clone: A much larger clone differs by one base, so this may be a read error. The sample has other DNA sequences that encode this CDR3 too. This chain connects TRDV2 to TRDJ3, with 11 bases lining up with TRDD3. Germline CDR1 GEAIGNYY, CDR2 EKD. The CDR3 loop spans 19 amino acids. J gave up 5 bases and V 3 bases, and 11 bases lay outside the gene matches. In DNA form, the CDR3 reads TGTGCCTGTGACCCCGTACTGGGGGATATCAACCGGGACACCCGACAGATGTTTTTC. It translates to CACDPVLGDINRDTRQMFF.

This clone was found a few times. A read error likely explains why the TCRdb protein, taken from a much larger clone, differs from this DNA's translation at residue 14; the protein shown is translated from the DNA. This chain connects TRDV2 to TRDJ1, with 12 bases that match TRDD3. Germline V gene sequence: CDR1 GEAIGNYY, CDR2 EKD. There are 18 residues in the CDR3. This CDR3 reads CACDTVLGDTLLTGKLIF. CDR3 DNA sequence: TGTGCCTGTGACACGGTACTGGGGGATACCCTCCTCACCGGTAAACTCATCTTT.

Sample share makes this clone medium-sized. J is TRDJ1 and V is TRDV2, with TRDD3 matching over 8 bases. Germline loops: CDR1 GEAIGNYY, CDR2 EKD. The CDR3 covers 17 residues. The J segment lost 0 bases and the V segment lost 3 bases, leaving 11 bases of the junction unmatched. This CDR3 is CACDAVLGAAYTDKLIF. CDR3 in DNA: TGTGCCTGTGACGCTGTACTGGGGGCCGCTTACACCGATAAACTCATCTTT.

The gene calls are TRDV1 and TRDJ1; 13 positions agree with TRDD3. Unmatched junction bases numbered 30, after V lost 4 bases and J lost 4 bases. From germline, CDR1 is TSWWSYY and CDR2 QGS. The CDR3 is 24 amino acids. CDR3 region: CALGASFPHRIYWGIRGWDDKLIF. The CDR3 bases are TGTGCTCTTGGGGCCTCCTTCCCTCACCGCATCTACTGGGGGATACGCGGGTGGGACGATAAACTCATCTTT.

This clone was picked up a small number of times. The V and J genes are TRDV2 and TRDJ1; TRDD3 aligns across 11 bases. The CDR3 loop spans 16 amino acids. CDR1 and CDR2 from the germline V gene are GEAIGNYY and EKD. The trim removed 0 bases at V and 4 bases at J, leaving 6 bases unmatched. CDR3 sequence: CACDTVGGYAGDKLIF. CDR3 in DNA: TGTGCCTGTGACACCGTTGGGGGATACGCAGGCGATAAACTCATCTTT.

Of note for this clone: TCRdb records a much larger clone's protein for this DNA, with a difference at residue 8 that likely arises from a read error; the protein given is the translation of the DNA. The rearrangement uses TRDV2 and TRDJ1, with D possibly being TRDD3 (5 bases). This CDR3 is built from 20 residues. V dropped 4 bases and J dropped 0 bases, with 29 bases sitting between them. Germline values: CDR1 GEAIGNYY, CDR2 EKD. The CDR3 DNA sequence: TGTGCCTGTGATCCCTTACTGGAGGATAAGGACCCAATTCACACCGATAAACTCATCTTT. Amino acid sequence: CACDPLLEDKDPIHTDKLIF.

In regard to this clone: A far larger clone is a single base away, which makes a read error likely. The same CDR3 can be traced to other DNA sequences in this sample. The CDR3 is CACDALGDLIPYTDKLIF. The CDR3 coding sequence is TGCGCCTGTGACGCCTTGGGGGATCTGATTCCGTACACCGATAAACTCATCTTT. The chain joins TRDV2 to TRDJ1; TRDD3 matches at 8 bases. The germline gives CDR1 GEAIGNYY, CDR2 EKD. This CDR3 has 18 amino acids.

The chain is built from TRDV2 and TRDJ1, with 12 bases matching TRDD3. With 2 bases clipped from V and 3 bases from J, the junction kept 6 bases outside the gene matches. This CDR3 spans 16 amino acids. Germline lookup yields CDR1 GEAIGNYY and CDR2 EKD. The CDR3 bases are TGTGCCTGTGACATGGCTGGGGGATACGAAGCCGATAAACTCATCTTT. Protein: CACDMAGGYEADKLIF.

This clone was seen only a few times. The amino acid sequence in TCRdb belongs to a much larger clone and departs from this DNA's translation at residue 7, likely a sequencing read error; the sequence shown is translated from the DNA. The chain has TRDV2 and TRDJ2; TRDD3 aligns across 10 bases. V dropped 3 bases and J dropped 3; count of bases not matched to a gene: 15. The CDR3 has 19 amino acids. Germline CDR1 is GEAIGNYY and CDR2 is EKD. This chain's CDR3 is CACDRVPGDTPGVTAQLFF. Here the CDR3 DNA reads TGTGCCTGTGACCGCGTACCGGGGGATACGCCGGGAGTGACAGCACAACTCTTCTTT.

This clone has a count of ten or more. Only one base separates this from a far larger clonotype, so it likely reflects a read error. The J gene is TRDJ1, the V gene TRDV2; the D gene is possibly TRDD3 (6 bases). The CDR3 is made up of 15 amino acids. Germline lookup yields CDR1 GEAIGNYY and CDR2 EKD. V was shortened by 0 bases and J by 3 bases, with 13 bases between the two germline ends. CDR3: CACDTVGGSADKLIF. CDR3 DNA sequence: TGTGCCTGTGACACCGTAGGGGGAAGCGCCGATAAACTCATCTTT.

This clone was counted only a few times. Given a far larger clone just one base away, this is likely a sequencing read error. The V call is TRDV2, the J call TRDJ1, with D uncertain. V was cut by 5 bases and J by 0 bases, with 18 bases left in between. The CDR3 sequence is 16 residues long. The germline V gene encodes CDR1 GEAIGNYY and CDR2 EKD. DNA for the CDR3: TGTGCCTGTGGCCTCGTACCCGGCTCGAACACCGATAAACTCATCTTT. Its translation: CACGLVPGSNTDKLIF.

This clone turned up a few times. The chain has TRDV2 and TRDJ1; TRDD3 matches at 10 bases. Trimming removed 1 base from V and 4 bases from J; junction bases left unmatched: 17. The CDR3 runs 19 residues. Per the germline V gene, CDR1 is GEAIGNYY and CDR2 is EKD. The CDR3: CACDTVRGRLGDQSDKLIF. CDR3 sequence (DNA): TGTGCCTGTGACACGGTCAGGGGGAGACTGGGGGATCAGAGCGATAAACTCATCTTT.

This sequence joins TRDV2 and TRDJ1; 8 bases align to TRDD3. V lost 3 bases to trimming and J lost 4 bases; unmatched junction nucleotides: 12. The germline gives CDR1 GEAIGNYY, CDR2 EKD. The CDR3 consists of 16 residues. The CDR3 DNA reads TGTGCCTGTGACGCCTTGGGGGATCTGAAGTACGATAAACTCATCTTT. Encoded protein: CACDALGDLKYDKLIF.

Concerning this clone itself: Translating this DNA gives a protein that differs at residue 12 from the TCRdb one, which belongs to a much larger clone; a read error is likely, and the protein shown is this translation. CDR3 sequence: CACDTLGNVLAADKLIF. In nucleotides, the CDR3 is TGTGCCTGTGACACCCTAGGGAACGTACTGGCTGCCGATAAACTCATCTTT. The chain recombines TRDV2 with TRDJ1; the D gene is possibly TRDD3 (5 bases). The CDR3 runs 17 residues. V was shortened by 0 bases and J by 3 bases, with 19 bases between the two germline ends. From germline, CDR1 is GEAIGNYY and CDR2 EKD.

As regards this clone: TCRdb assigns this DNA the protein of a much larger clone, which departs from its translation at residue 7; this likely reflects a read error, and the protein shown comes from translating the DNA. The chain couples TRDV2 to TRDJ1; D gene unclear. This CDR3 comprises 16 residues. CDR1 and CDR2 from the germline V gene are GEAIGNYY and EKD. V lost 0 bases to trimming and J lost 1 base, with 14 bases between them. The CDR3 here is CACDTVGGLSTDKLIF. CDR3 DNA: TGTGCCTGTGACACCGTAGGAGGCCTTAGCACCGATAAACTCATCTTT.

This clone was counted ten times or more. At the DNA level, this CDR3 is encoded by other sequences in the same sample as well. The rearrangement uses TRDV2 and TRDJ1; 8 bases map to TRDD3. The V segment lost 0 bases and the J segment 3 bases; nucleotides outside the gene matches: 26. The CDR3 is 22 amino acids. Germline CDR1 and CDR2: GEAIGNYY and EKD. CDR3 DNA sequence: TGTGCCTGTGACACCGTCCCCCAGCCGGGGGATATGGAAGTCACGGGTCCCGATAAACTCATCTTT. Its translation: CACDTVPQPGDMEVTGPDKLIF.

Points on this clone: With a far larger clone one base away, a read error is the likely cause. The sample carries other DNA sequences with the same CDR3. This rearrangement joins TRDV2 to TRDJ1; 10 nucleotides align to TRDD3. Germline loops: CDR1 GEAIGNYY, CDR2 EKD. The CDR3 extends over 19 amino acids. CDR3 bases: TGTGCCTGCGACACCGTCGCTACATGGGGGATACCCAATACCGATAAACTCATCTTT. This encodes CACDTVATWGIPNTDKLIF.

Details on this clone: The amino acid sequence in TCRdb belongs to a much larger clone and departs from this DNA's translation at residue 11, likely a sequencing read error; the sequence shown is translated from the DNA. The chain carries TRDV2 and TRDJ1, with 10 bases lining up with TRDD3. The CDR3 totals 13 residues. Germline V gene lookup returns CDR1 GEAIGNYY and CDR2 EKD. In nucleotides, the CDR3 is TGTGCCTGTGATGGGGGATACTACGATAAATTCATCTTT. Translated, it gives CACDGGYYDKFIF.

This clone was counted a few times. The V call is TRDV2, the J call TRDJ1; 8 nucleotides match TRDD3. With V trimmed by 1 base and J by 0 bases, 12 bases remained unmatched. The CDR3 covers 18 residues. Germline CDR1 is GEAIGNYY and CDR2 is EKD. The CDR3 sequence: CACDTLGDKHYNTDKLIF. CDR3 DNA: TGTGCCTGTGACACGCTGGGGGACAAACACTATAACACCGATAAACTCATCTTT.

This clone was found a few times. The TCRdb protein, from a much larger clone, departs from this DNA's translation at residue 7, likely by read error; the protein shown derives from the DNA. The rearrangement joins TRDV2 to TRDJ1, with D perhaps TRDD3 (5 bases). V was cut by 2 bases and J by 0 bases, with 12 bases left in between. The germline V gene encodes CDR1 GEAIGNYY and CDR2 EKD. The length of the CDR3 is 15 residues. The CDR3 spells CACDRMEDNTDKLIF. The CDR3 DNA is TGTGCCTGTGACAGAATGGAGGATAACACCGATAAACTCATCTTT.

J is TRDJ1 and V is TRDV2; 13 positions match TRDD3. The CDR3 has 18 residues. J was trimmed by 1 base and V by 3 bases; bases with no gene match: 10. Germline values: CDR1 GEAIGNYY, CDR2 EKD. The CDR3 spells CACDQVLGDTLSTDKLIF. As DNA, the CDR3 is TGTGCCTGTGACCAAGTACTGGGGGATACGCTTAGCACCGATAAACTCATCTTT.

In its sample, this clone was seen many times. The same CDR3 is also encoded by other DNA sequences in this sample. The CDR3 protein is CACDPAGEQSWDTRQMFF. The CDR3 nucleotides read TGTGCCTGTGACCCCGCGGGGGAACAATCCTGGGACACCCGACAGATGTTTTTC. The chain links TRDV2 to TRDJ3; the D gene is possibly TRDD3 (6 bases). The V and J ends lost 3 bases and 1 base respectively, with 15 bases between them. Per germline, CDR1 GEAIGNYY and CDR2 EKD. The CDR3 is made up of 18 amino acids.

This clone was found many times. A read error likely explains this, since a far larger clone differs by one base. The J gene is TRDJ1, the V gene TRDV2; D gene ambiguous. The CDR3 is made up of 14 amino acids. Germline CDR1 and CDR2: GEAIGNYY and EKD. CDR3 DNA: TGTGCCTGTGACCCCCTAGGAGAGGCCGATAAACCCATCTTT. Translation gives CACDPLGEADKPIF.

Concerning this clone: It is likely a read error: a sequence one base away is far more abundant. Other DNA sequences in this specimen translate into the identical CDR3. This chain joins TRDV2 and TRDJ1; D is possibly TRDD3 (6 bases). Germline loops: CDR1 GEAIGNYY, CDR2 EKD. The CDR3 consists of 16 residues. CDR3 DNA sequence: TGTGCCTGTGTCCCTCTGGGGACCCCGTACACCGATAAGCTCATCTTT. Translation: CACVPLGTPYTDKLIF.

In its sample, this clone is medium-sized. The V gene is TRDV2, the J gene TRDJ1; 9 nucleotides agree with TRDD3. Germline V gene data show CDR1 as GEAIGNYY and CDR2 as EKD. Trimming took 0 bases from V and 4 from J; bases not matched to a gene: 14. The CDR3 is 18 residues long. The CDR3 nucleotides read TGTGCCTGTGACACCATCGAAATGGGGATACGCGAAATCGATAAACTCATCTTT. It yields the protein CACDTIEMGIREIDKLIF.

This clone was detected ten times or more. With only one base between it and a far larger clone, this is likely a read error. V and J are TRDV2 and TRDJ1; 13 bases line up with TRDD3. Per germline, CDR1 GEAIGNYY and CDR2 EKD. The CDR3 extends over 19 amino acids. CDR3 region: CARDAVLGDTLSNTDKLIF. CDR3 in DNA: TGTGCCCGTGACGCTGTACTGGGGGATACGCTATCCAACACCGATAAACTCATCTTT.